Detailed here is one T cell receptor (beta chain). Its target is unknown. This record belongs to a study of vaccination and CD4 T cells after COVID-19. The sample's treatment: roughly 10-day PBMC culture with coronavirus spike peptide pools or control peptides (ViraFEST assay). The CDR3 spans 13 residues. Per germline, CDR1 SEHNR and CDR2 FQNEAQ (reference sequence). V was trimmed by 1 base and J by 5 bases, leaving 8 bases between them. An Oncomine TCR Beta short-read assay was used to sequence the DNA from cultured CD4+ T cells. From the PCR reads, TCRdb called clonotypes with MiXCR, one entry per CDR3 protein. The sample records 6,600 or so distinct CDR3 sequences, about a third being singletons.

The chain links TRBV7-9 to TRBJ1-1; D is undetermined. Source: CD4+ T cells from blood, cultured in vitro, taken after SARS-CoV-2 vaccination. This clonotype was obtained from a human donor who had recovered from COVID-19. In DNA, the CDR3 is TGTGCCAGCAGCTTAGTCGCAGAAACTGAAGCTTTCTTT. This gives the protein CASSLVAETEAFF.